Presented here are 22 T cell receptor beta chains from one specimen sequenced in a study of early T cells in non-severe SARS-CoV-2 infection. Via MiXCR, TCRdb re-called the 5' RACE reads, giving one row per CDR3 protein. This table has tens of thousands of distinct CDR3 sequences, about 13% appearing once. Material: whole blood. The receptors originated from an adult who was a healthcare worker with PCR-confirmed SARS-CoV-2 infection or an uninfected control (not recorded which).

DNA for the CDR3: TGTGCCAGCAGCCCACGGACCCGTTCCTACGAGCAGTACTTC. This encodes CASSPRTRSYEQYF. This rearrangement joins TRBV7-2 to TRBJ2-7; the D is unclear. V lost 5 bases and J lost 1, with 12 bases in between. Germline values: CDR1 SGHTA, CDR2 FQGNSA. The CDR3 loop spans 14 amino acids.

This clonotype showed up many times. The V and J genes are TRBV7-6 and TRBJ2-3; 8 nucleotides line up with TRBD2. The J segment lost 7 bases and the V segment lost 4 bases, leaving 13 bases of the junction unmatched. CDR1 SGHVS and CDR2 FNYEAQ come from the germline V gene. The CDR3 loop spans 16 amino acids. The DNA of the CDR3 is TGTGCCAGCAGCTCCTTAGCCAGCGGGAGTTCAAATACGCAGTATTTT. It encodes CASSSLASGSSNTQYF.

V is TRBV7-2 and J is TRBJ2-1, with 7 positions matching TRBD2. Germline V gene data show CDR1 as SGHTA and CDR2 as FQGNSA. Trimming cost V 5 bases and J 5 bases; bases outside gene matches: 12. The CDR3 extends over 16 amino acids. The CDR3 here is CASSLRTSSWDNEQFF. Here the CDR3 DNA reads TGTGCCAGCAGCCTACGGACTAGTTCCTGGGACAATGAGCAGTTCTTC.

The CDR3 sequence is CASSLGTANTGELFF. The DNA of the CDR3 is TGCGCCAGCAGCCTCGGGACTGCGAACACCGGGGAGCTGTTTTTT. The chain links TRBV4-1 to TRBJ2-2; D is perhaps TRBD2 (6 bases). The V gene's germline CDR1 is MGHRA and CDR2 YSYEKL. V was shortened by 4 bases and J by 0 bases, with 9 bases between the two germline ends. The CDR3 sequence is 15 residues long.

This clonotype was found a few times. The rearrangement links TRBV29-1 to TRBJ2-7, with D hard to call. V dropped 7 bases and J dropped 0 bases, with 10 bases sitting between them. CDR1 and CDR2 from the germline V gene are SQVTM and ANQGSEA. CDR3 size: 12 residues. The CDR3 nucleotides read TGCAGCGCTTCGCACAGCTCCTACGAGCAGTACTTC. Translation gives CSASHSSYEQYF.

The chain links TRBV7-9 to TRBJ2-2, with D uncertain. In germline, CDR1 is SEHNR, CDR2 FQNEAQ (reference sequence). The CDR3 consists of 12 residues. The V and J ends lost 5 bases and 4 bases respectively, with 5 bases between them. CDR3 DNA sequence: TGTGCCAGCAGCAGGAGCACCGGGGAGCTGTTTTTT. It yields the protein CASSRSTGELFF.

The CDR3 sequence: CASSVAGGQQYF. The CDR3 nucleotides read TGTGCCAGCAGCGTAGCGGGGGGGCAGCAGTACTTC. The rearrangement links TRBV9 to TRBJ2-7, with 8 bases identical to TRBD2. Germline trimming cut 0 bases from V and 8 bases from J; bases unmatched to any gene: 1. The CDR3 spans 12 residues. The V gene's germline CDR1 is SGDLS and CDR2 YYNGEE.

The chain links TRBV12-3 or TRBV12-4 to TRBJ2-4; D perhaps matches TRBD1 (6 bases). V dropped 3 bases and J dropped 10 bases, with 16 bases sitting between them. This CDR3 region has 14 residues. CDR3 residues: CASSFVNLGAIQYF. DNA for the CDR3: TGTGCCAGCAGTTTCGTTAACCTGGGGGCAATTCAGTACTTC.

This clonotype was seen more than once but under ten times. V and J are TRBV29-1 and TRBJ1-5, with D hard to call. CDR1 SQVTM and CDR2 ANQGSEA come from the germline V gene. This CDR3 spans 14 amino acids. The V end was cut by 7 bases, the J end by 7 bases, with 20 bases between. The CDR3 loop is CSAGIGSVGQPQHF. The CDR3 coding sequence is TGCAGCGCCGGGATAGGGAGTGTAGGGCAGCCCCAGCATTTT.

This clonotype was seen ten or more times. The chain links TRBV5-1 to TRBJ2-3; the D gene is possibly TRBD1 (5 bases). This CDR3 has 15 amino acids. Deletions cut 0 bases from V and 1 base from J, with 9 bases between. Germline values: CDR1 SGHRS, CDR2 YFSETQ. CDR3 protein: CASSLVGLGTDTQYF. The DNA for the CDR3 is TGCGCCAGCAGCTTGGTGGGGCTGGGCACAGATACGCAGTATTTT.

The rearrangement joins TRBV5-6 to TRBJ2-3, with 14 bases lining up with TRBD2. This CDR3 comprises 15 residues. Germline CDR1 is SGHDT and CDR2 is YYEEEE. The V gene end was trimmed by 3 bases and the J gene end by 4 bases; junction bases not matched to a gene: 1. The CDR3 is CASSSTSGGADTQYF. CDR3 sequence (DNA): TGTGCCAGCAGCTCGACTAGCGGGGGGGCAGATACGCAGTATTTT.

This clonotype was seen more than once but under ten times. This chain links TRBV6-1 with TRBJ2-7; D perhaps matches TRBD2 (6 bases). This CDR3 contains 14 residues. CDR1 is MNHNS and CDR2 is SASEGT in the germline V gene. V was cut by 5 bases and J by 2 bases, with 13 bases left in between. CDR3 nucleotides: TGTGCCAGCAGTTCCGTAGCGGAAGCCTACGAGCAGTACTTC. Translated: CASSSVAEAYEQYF.

This chain uses TRBV6-1 with TRBJ1-3; no reliable D call. V was shortened by 6 bases and J by 0 bases, with 6 bases between the two germline ends. The CDR3 covers 13 residues. Germline V gene lookup returns CDR1 MNHNS and CDR2 SASEGT. CDR3 in DNA: TGTGCCAGCAGGGAACTCTCTGGAAACACCATATATTTT. Protein product: CASRELSGNTIYF.

The chain joins TRBV29-1 to TRBJ1-2; no clear D. The CDR3 sequence is 13 residues long. V lost 0 bases and J lost 2, with 7 bases in between. Germline V gene data show CDR1 as SQVTM and CDR2 as ANQGSEA. CDR3 DNA sequence: TGCAGCGTTGAAGATCAAGGGAACTATGGCTACACCTTC. Residues: CSVEDQGNYGYTF. Looking up the rest from reference TRBV29-1 and TRBJ1-2 gives the full variable domain: SAVISQKPSRDICQRGTSLTIQCQVDSQVTMMFWYRQQPGQSLTLIATANQGSEATYESGFVIDKFPISRPNLTFSTLTVSNMSPEDSSIYLCSVEDQGNYGYTFGSGTRLTVV.

This clonotype was detected a few times. The chain carries TRBV4-1 and TRBJ2-1; D ambiguous. Germline V gives CDR1 MGHRA, CDR2 YSYEKL. V was trimmed by 2 bases and J by 13 bases, leaving 12 bases between them. The CDR3 extends over 12 amino acids. In nucleotides, the CDR3 is TGCGCCAGCAGCCAAAGGCTGGAGCCCCAGTTCTTC. It specifies CASSQRLEPQFF.

The genes are TRBV20-1 and TRBJ2-7; a possible D gene is TRBD2 (6 bases). The CDR3 sequence is 14 residues long. Germline V gene sequence: CDR1 DFQATT, CDR2 SNEGSKA (reference sequence). Trimming removed 2 bases at V and 4 bases at J, with 15 bases between. The CDR3 loop is CSARPRDFEYEQYF. In DNA, the CDR3 is TGCAGTGCTAGACCGCGGGACTTCGAATACGAGCAGTACTTC.

This chain uses TRBV12-5 with TRBJ2-7; 8 bases match TRBD2. The junction had 9 bases not matched to a gene; V was cut back by 0 bases and J by 2 bases. CDR3 length: 17 amino acids. CDR1 LGHNT and CDR2 FRNRAP come from the germline V gene. DNA for the CDR3: TGTGCTAGTGGTTTGGTATCCCCGAGCGGGAGTCCCTACGAGCAGTACTTC. Its translation is CASGLVSPSGSPYEQYF. The full variable domain, its missing parts supplied by reference TRBV12-5 and TRBJ2-7, is DARVTQTPRHKVTEMGQEVTMRCQPILGHNTVFWYRQTMMQGLELLAYFRNRAPLDDSGMPKDRFSAEMPDATLATLKIQPSEPRDSAVYFCASGLVSPSGSPYEQYFGPGTRLTVT.

This clonotype was seen many times. CDR3 bases: TGTGCCAGCAGCTTATCCGGGACAGGGTTATCACCTGAAGCTTTCTTT. It translates to CASSLSGTGLSPEAFF. The chain employs TRBV11-3 and TRBJ1-1; 9 nucleotides agree with TRBD1. This CDR3 spans 16 amino acids. Trimming at V came to 2 bases and at J to 6 bases, leaving 10 bases not matched to a gene. Germline loops: CDR1 SGHNT, CDR2 YENEEA.

V and J are TRBV7-2 and TRBJ2-1; no definite D call. The V gene lost 5 bases and the J gene lost 8 bases, with 16 bases spanning the gap. Germline V CDR1 and CDR2: SGHTA, FQGNSA. The CDR3 has 14 amino acids. The chain's CDR3 is CASSPYTGYYEQFF. The DNA for the CDR3 is TGTGCCAGCAGCCCCTATACCGGATATTATGAGCAGTTCTTC.

The V and J genes are TRBV7-8 and TRBJ2-7, with no clear D. Looked up from germline, CDR1 is SGHVS and CDR2 is FQNEAQ. The CDR3 loop spans 14 amino acids. V lost 5 bases and J 1 base, leaving 12 bases between the germline ends. The DNA of the CDR3 is TGTGCCAGCAGCGACCATCATTATTCCTACGAGCAGTACTTC. This encodes CASSDHHYSYEQYF.

This clonotype was found many times. This rearrangement joins TRBV7-9 to TRBJ2-2, with no clear D. Between the trimmed V and J ends, which lost 0 bases and 4 bases, there was a span of 6 bases. The CDR3 covers 14 residues. Per the germline V gene, CDR1 is SEHNR and CDR2 is FQNEAQ (reference sequence). DNA for the CDR3: TGTGCCAGCAGCTTAGCCGAGAGCACCGGGGAGCTGTTTTTT. This encodes CASSLAESTGELFF. The entire variable domain, with the rest obtained from reference TRBV7-9 and TRBJ2-2, is as follows: DTGVSQNPRHKITKRGQNVTFRCDPISEHNRLYWYRQTLGQGPEFLTYFQNEAQLEKSRLLSDRFSAERPKGSFSTLEIQRTEQGDSAMYLCASSLAESTGELFFGEGSRLTVL.

The sample holds many counts of this clonotype. The V and J genes are TRBV11-3 and TRBJ2-1; D is unresolved. V lost 1 base and J lost 9, with 7 bases in between. Germline-derived CDR1 and CDR2 are SGHNT and YENEEA. The CDR3 length is 12 residues. The DNA of the CDR3 is TGTGCCAGCAGCTTAGCCTCAGCTGAGCAGTTCTTC. Translated, it gives CASSLASAEQFF.